A single count supports the clone carrying this T cell receptor beta chain. The data are from a study of blood T cell repertoires in COVID-19. Study summary: Acute-phase and convalescent COVID-19 samples originated in the United States, Italy and Spain.

Using immunoSEQ multiplex PCR, the repertoire was profiled, and TCRdb retains in-frame clones only, with some absent. The sample includes more than 300,000 clones, roughly 90% seen only once; the top ten take about 4.2%. CDR1 MNHEY and CDR2 SVGEGT come from the germline V gene. This CDR3 region has 16 residues. V lost 6 bases, J lost 7 bases, and 14 bases stayed unmatched. The chain links TRBV6-2 or TRBV6-3 to TRBJ2-2; 7 bases agree with TRBD2. This sequence was found in a woman aged 30 to 39 who had been exposed to COVID-19. The source material was PBMCs or T cells enriched from blood (not recorded which). The CDR3 nucleotides read TGTGCCAGCAGCCAACTAAGGACTAGACGGGGCGGGGAGCTGTTTTTT. Translated: CASSQLRTRRGGELFF.